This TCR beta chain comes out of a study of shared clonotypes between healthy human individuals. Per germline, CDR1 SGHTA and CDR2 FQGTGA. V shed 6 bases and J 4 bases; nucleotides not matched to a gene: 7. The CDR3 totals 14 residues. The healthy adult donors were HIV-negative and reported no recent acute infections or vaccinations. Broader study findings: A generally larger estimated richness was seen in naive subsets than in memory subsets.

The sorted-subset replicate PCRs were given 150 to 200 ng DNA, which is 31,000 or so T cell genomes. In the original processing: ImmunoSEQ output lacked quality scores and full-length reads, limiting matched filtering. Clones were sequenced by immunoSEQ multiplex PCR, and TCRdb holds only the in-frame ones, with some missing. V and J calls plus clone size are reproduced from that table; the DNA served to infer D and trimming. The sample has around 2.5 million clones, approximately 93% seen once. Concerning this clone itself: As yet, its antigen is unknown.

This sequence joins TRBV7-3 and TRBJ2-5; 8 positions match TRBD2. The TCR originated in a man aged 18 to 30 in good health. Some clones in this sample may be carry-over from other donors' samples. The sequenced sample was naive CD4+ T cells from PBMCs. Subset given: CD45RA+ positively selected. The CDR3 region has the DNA TGTGCCAGCAGTAAAAGCGGGGGCGGAGAGACCCAGTACTTC. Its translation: CASSKSGGGETQYF.